Below, 13 T cell receptor beta chains from the same sample are listed, as sequenced in a study of cytomegalovirus exposure and HLA in healthy donors. In the PCR, 60 Vbeta and 13 Jbeta primers were used. Clones were sequenced by immunoSEQ multiplex PCR, and TCRdb holds only the in-frame ones, with some missing. The sample holds about 250,000 clones, 80% seen once. Sequences were obtained from PBMCs. The source of these receptors is a girl aged 2-10 years in good health and CMV-seronegative.

The chain employs TRBV18 and TRBJ2-4, with no clear D. V gave up 4 bases and J gave up 0 bases, with 7 bases separating them. There are 14 residues in the CDR3. CDR1 KGHSH and CDR2 LQKENI come from the germline V gene. Here the CDR3 reads CASSQLLAKNIQYF. In nucleotides, the CDR3 is TGTGCCAGCTCACAACTTCTAGCCAAAAACATTCAGTACTTC.

The chain has TRBV5-4 and TRBJ2-5; D remains ambiguous. Trimming left V 0 bases short and J 1 base short, with 4 bases between. CDR1 is SGHNT and CDR2 is YYREEE in the germline V gene (reference sequence). The length of the CDR3 is 13 residues. Here the CDR3 DNA reads TGTGCCAGCAGCTTGGATCGCCAAGAGACCCAGTACTTC. Encoded protein: CASSLDRQETQYF.

This chain uses TRBV7-7 with TRBJ1-1, with D maybe TRBD1 (5 bases). This CDR3 contains 13 residues. The V gene lost 5 bases and the J gene lost 1 base, with 8 bases spanning the gap. Germline V CDR1 and CDR2: SSHAT, FNYEAQ (reference sequence). CDR3 region: CASSTDRNTEAFF. The CDR3 bases are TGTGCCAGCAGCACCGACAGGAACACTGAAGCTTTCTTT.

The chain couples TRBV7-9 to TRBJ2-5; weak D call: TRBD2 (6 bases). Germline-derived CDR1 and CDR2 are SEHNR and FQNEAQ (reference sequence). The length of the CDR3 is 14 residues. Trimming pared 4 bases from V and 2 bases from J, leaving 11 bases between. CDR3 protein: CASSSGSPQETQYF. The CDR3, as DNA: TGTGCCAGCAGCTCCGGGAGTCCTCAAGAGACCCAGTACTTC.

The chain carries TRBV5-1 and TRBJ2-7; 9 positions match TRBD2. Losses at the gene ends were 4 bases for V and 4 bases for J; bases not matched to a gene: 9. Germline V CDR1 and CDR2: SGHRS, YFSETQ. This CDR3 region has 15 residues. Here the CDR3 reads CASSPGLASGYEQYF. The CDR3 nucleotides are TGCGCCAGCAGCCCGGGACTAGCATCCGGTTACGAGCAGTACTTC.

The chain couples TRBV7-9 to TRBJ2-6; 10 bases are shared with TRBD1. The V and J ends lost 5 bases and 1 base, in that order; junction bases with no gene match: 8. The CDR3 has 18 residues. CDR1 is SEHNR, CDR2 FQNEAQ, per germline (reference sequence). CDR3 DNA: TGTGCCAGCAGCCCGGGACAGGGGATTATGTCTGGGGCCAACGTCCTGACTTTC. Translating it yields CASSPGQGIMSGANVLTF.

V usage is TRBV2 and J usage is TRBJ1-5; 8 bases agree with TRBD1. CDR1 is SNHLY and CDR2 is FYNNEI in the germline V gene. The CDR3 sequence is 15 residues long. J lost 3 bases, V lost 1 base, and 2 bases had no gene match. CDR3 nucleotides: TGTGCCAGCAGTGAAGGGACAGGGTACAATCAGCCCCAGCATTTT. Its protein product is CASSEGTGYNQPQHF.

This chain connects TRBV5-6 to TRBJ1-3; 8 bases are shared with TRBD1. The germline gives CDR1 SGHDT, CDR2 YYEEEE. The J segment lost 3 bases and the V segment lost 1 base, leaving 6 bases of the junction unmatched. The CDR3 totals 16 residues. The CDR3 DNA sequence: TGTGCCAGCAGCTTGCCGGACAGGGCGTATGGAAACACCATATATTTT. Translated, it gives CASSLPDRAYGNTIYF.

V and J are TRBV13 and TRBJ2-3; the D gene is possibly TRBD2 (6 bases). V was trimmed by 1 base and J by 1 base, leaving 12 bases between them. Germline V gene sequence: CDR1 PRHDT, CDR2 FYEKMQ (reference sequence). The CDR3 sequence is 16 residues long. In DNA form, the CDR3 reads TGTGCCAGCAGCTTAGCTGCGGGAATCGGCACAGATACGCAGTATTTT. Amino acids: CASSLAAGIGTDTQYF.

V gene TRBV2 combines with J gene TRBJ2-5, with a tentative D call TRBD2 (6 bases). Germline CDR1 is SNHLY and CDR2 is FYNNEI. This CDR3 has 16 residues. V lost 3 bases and J lost 5, with 19 bases in between. The CDR3 loop is CASSELGRGGLETQYF. CDR3 bases: TGTGCCAGCAGTGAGTTAGGGCGGGGCGGTCTCGAGACCCAGTACTTC.

The V gene is TRBV6-6, the J gene TRBJ1-5; 8 nucleotides align to TRBD1. The germline V gene encodes CDR1 MNHNY and CDR2 SVGAGI (reference sequence). V lost 9 bases to trimming and J lost 5 bases; unmatched junction nucleotides: 15. The CDR3 is 16 residues long. The CDR3 sequence is CARRNSRGRGHQPQHF. The CDR3 DNA is TGTGCCAGGCGAAACAGCAGGGGCAGGGGGCATCAGCCCCAGCATTTT.

V is TRBV5-5 and J is TRBJ1-2, with D tentatively TRBD1 (6 bases). The CDR3 is 15 amino acids. V gave up 5 bases and J gave up 3 bases, with 17 bases separating them. Germline assignment: CDR1 SGHKS and CDR2 YYEKEE (reference sequence). In nucleotides, the CDR3 is TGTGCCAGCAGATTGAATGCAGGGGCATACTATGGCTACACCTTC. It translates to CASRLNAGAYYGYTF. The complete variable domain, with remaining parts taken from reference TRBV5-5 and TRBJ1-2, reads DAGVTQSPTHLIKTRGQQVTLRCSPISGHKSVSWYQQVLGQGPQFIFQYYEKEERGRGNFPDRFSARQFPNYSSELNVNALLLGDSALYLCASRLNAGAYYGYTFGSGTRLTVV.

CDR3 nucleotide sequence: TGTGCCACCAGCAGAGCCCGACAGGGAACCTACAATGAGCAGTTCTTC. Its protein is CATSRARQGTYNEQFF. V and J are TRBV15 and TRBJ2-1; 7 bases agree with TRBD1. The CDR3 is made up of 16 amino acids. With V trimmed by 1 base and J by 2 bases, 5 bases remained unmatched. The germline V gene has CDR1 LNHNV and CDR2 YYDKDF (reference sequence).